This note documents a single T cell receptor beta chain sequence. Profiling relied on immunoSEQ multiplex PCR, and the TCRdb table lists in-frame clones only, not all of them. The sample has approximately 190,000 clones, over 80% seen once. The data are from a study of control samples from healthy donors and cancer patients. This sequence was found in a man aged 30 to 45 in good health. The sequenced sample was blood.

CDR3 in DNA: TGTGCCAGCAGCGTAGCCGATACGCAGTATTTT. Amino acid sequence: CASSVADTQYF. This chain links TRBV9 with TRBJ2-3, with unresolved D. Germline assignment: CDR1 SGDLS and CDR2 YYNGEE. Trimming stripped 0 bases from V and 6 bases from J, with 2 bases between. The CDR3 is made up of 11 amino acids.